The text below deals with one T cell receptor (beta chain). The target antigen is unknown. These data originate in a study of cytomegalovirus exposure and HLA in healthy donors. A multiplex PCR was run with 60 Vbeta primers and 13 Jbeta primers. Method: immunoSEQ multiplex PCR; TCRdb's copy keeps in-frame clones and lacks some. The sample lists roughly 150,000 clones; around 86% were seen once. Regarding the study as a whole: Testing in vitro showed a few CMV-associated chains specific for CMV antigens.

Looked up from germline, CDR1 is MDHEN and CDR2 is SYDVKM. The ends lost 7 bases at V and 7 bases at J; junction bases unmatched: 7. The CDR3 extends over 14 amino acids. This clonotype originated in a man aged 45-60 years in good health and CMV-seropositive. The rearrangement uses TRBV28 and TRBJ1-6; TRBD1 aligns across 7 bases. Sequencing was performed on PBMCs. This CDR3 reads CASKTGTANSPLHF. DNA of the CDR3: TGTGCCAGCAAGACCGGGACAGCAAATTCACCCCTCCACTTT.